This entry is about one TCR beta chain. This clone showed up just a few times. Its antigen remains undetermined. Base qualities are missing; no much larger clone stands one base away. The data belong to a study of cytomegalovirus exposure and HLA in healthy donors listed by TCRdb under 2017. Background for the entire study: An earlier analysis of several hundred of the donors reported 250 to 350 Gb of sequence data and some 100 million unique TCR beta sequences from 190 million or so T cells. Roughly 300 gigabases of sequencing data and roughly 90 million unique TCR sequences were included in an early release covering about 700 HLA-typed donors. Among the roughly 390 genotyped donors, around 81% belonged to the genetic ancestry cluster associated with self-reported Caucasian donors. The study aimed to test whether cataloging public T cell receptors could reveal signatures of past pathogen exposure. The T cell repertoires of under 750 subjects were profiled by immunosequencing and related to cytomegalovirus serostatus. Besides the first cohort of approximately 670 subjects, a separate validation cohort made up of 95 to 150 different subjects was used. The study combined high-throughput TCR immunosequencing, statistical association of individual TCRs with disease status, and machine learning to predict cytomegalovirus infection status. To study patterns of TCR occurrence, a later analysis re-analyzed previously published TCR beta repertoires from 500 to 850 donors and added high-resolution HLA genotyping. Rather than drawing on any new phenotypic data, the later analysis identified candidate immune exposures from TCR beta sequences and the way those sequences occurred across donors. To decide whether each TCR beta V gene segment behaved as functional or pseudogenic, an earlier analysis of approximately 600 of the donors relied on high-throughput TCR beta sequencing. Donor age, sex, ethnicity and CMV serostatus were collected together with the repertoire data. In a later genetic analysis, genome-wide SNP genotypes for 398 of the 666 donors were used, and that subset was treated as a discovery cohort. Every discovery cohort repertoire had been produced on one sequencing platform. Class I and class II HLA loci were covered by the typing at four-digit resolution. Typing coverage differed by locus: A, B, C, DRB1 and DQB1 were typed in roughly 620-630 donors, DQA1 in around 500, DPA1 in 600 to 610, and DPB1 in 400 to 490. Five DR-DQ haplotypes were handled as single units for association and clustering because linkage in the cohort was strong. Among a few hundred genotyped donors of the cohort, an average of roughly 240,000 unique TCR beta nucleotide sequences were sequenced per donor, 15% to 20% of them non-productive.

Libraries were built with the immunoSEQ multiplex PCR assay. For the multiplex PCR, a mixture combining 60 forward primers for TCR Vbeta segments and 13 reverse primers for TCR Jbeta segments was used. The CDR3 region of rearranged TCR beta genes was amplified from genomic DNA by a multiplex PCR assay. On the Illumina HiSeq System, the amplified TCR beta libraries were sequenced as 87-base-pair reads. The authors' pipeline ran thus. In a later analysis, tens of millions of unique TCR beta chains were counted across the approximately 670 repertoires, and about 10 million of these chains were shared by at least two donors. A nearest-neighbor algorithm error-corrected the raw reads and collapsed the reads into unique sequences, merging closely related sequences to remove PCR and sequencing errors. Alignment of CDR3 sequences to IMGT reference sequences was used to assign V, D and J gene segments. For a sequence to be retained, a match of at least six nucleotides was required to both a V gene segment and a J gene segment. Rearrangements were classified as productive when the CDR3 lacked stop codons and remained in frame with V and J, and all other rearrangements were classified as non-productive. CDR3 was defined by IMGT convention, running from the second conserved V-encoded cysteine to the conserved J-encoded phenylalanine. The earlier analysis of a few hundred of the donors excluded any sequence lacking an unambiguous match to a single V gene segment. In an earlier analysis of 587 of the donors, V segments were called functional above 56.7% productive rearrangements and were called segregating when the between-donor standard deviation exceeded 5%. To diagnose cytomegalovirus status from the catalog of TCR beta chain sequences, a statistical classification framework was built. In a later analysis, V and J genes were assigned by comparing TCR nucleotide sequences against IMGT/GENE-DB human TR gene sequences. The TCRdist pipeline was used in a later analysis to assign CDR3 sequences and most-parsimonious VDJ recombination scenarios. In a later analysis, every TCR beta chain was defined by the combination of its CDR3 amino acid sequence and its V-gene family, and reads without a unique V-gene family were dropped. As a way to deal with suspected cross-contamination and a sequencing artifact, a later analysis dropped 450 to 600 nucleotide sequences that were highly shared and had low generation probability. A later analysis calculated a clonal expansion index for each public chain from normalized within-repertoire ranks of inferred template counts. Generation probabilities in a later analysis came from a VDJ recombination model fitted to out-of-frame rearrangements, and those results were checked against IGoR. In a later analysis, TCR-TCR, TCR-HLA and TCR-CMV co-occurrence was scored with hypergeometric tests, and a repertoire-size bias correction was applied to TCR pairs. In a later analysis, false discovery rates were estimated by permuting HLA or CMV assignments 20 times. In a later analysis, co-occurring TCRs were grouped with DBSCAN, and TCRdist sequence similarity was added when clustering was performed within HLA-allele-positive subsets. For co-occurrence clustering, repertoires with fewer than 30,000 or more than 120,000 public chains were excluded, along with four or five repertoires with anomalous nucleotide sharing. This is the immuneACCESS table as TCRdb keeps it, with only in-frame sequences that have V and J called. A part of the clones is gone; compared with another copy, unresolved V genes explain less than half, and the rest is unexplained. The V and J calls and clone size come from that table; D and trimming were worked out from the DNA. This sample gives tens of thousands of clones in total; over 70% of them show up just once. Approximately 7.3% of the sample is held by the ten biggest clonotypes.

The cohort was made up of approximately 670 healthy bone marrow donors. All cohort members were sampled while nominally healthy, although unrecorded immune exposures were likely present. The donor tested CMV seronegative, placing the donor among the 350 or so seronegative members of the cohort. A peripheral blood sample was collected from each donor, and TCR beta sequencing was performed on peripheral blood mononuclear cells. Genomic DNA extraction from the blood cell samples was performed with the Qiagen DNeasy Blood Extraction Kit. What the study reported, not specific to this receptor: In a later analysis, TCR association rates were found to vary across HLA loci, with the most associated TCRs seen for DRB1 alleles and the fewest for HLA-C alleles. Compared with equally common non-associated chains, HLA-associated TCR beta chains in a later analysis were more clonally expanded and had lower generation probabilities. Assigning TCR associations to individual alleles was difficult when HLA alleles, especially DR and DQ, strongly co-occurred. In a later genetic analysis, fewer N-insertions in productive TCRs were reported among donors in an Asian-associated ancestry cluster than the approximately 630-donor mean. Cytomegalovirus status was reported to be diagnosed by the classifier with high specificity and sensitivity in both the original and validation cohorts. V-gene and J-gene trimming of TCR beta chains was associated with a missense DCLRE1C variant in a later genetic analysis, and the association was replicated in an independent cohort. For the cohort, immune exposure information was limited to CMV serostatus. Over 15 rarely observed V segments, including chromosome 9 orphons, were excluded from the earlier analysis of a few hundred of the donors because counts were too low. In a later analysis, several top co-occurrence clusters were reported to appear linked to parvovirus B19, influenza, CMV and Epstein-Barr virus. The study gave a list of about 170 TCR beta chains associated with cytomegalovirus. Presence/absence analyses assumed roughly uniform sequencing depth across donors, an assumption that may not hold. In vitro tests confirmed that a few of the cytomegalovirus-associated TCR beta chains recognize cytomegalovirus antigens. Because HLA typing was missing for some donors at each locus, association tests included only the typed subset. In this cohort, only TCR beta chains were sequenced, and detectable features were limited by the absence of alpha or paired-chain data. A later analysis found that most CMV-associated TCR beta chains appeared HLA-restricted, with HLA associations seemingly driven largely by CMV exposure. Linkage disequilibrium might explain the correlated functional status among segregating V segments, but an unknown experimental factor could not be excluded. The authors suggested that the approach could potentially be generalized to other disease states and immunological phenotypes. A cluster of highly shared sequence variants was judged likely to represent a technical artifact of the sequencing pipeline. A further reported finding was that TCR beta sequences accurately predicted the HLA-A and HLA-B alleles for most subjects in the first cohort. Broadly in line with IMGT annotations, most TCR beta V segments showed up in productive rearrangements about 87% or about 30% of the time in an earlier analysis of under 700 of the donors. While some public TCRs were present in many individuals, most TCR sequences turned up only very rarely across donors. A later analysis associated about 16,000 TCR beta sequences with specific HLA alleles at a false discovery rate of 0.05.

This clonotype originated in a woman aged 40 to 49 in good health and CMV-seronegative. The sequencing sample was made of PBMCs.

The bases are TGTGCCTGGAGTACTCCAGGGTTCGAGCAGTACTTC. Translation gives CAWSTPGFEQYF. The sequence links TRBV30 to TRBJ2-7; a tentative D match to TRBD1 spans 5 bases. CDR1 and CDR2, looked up from the germline V gene (reference sequence), are GTSNPN and SVGIG. The CDR3 goes from the cysteine to the phenylalanine over 12 residues. Of the read, only the CDR3 DNA is kept; its 36 bases are in frame from base 1. V lost 2 bases and J lost 6 bases; the stretch between them is 11 bases long.